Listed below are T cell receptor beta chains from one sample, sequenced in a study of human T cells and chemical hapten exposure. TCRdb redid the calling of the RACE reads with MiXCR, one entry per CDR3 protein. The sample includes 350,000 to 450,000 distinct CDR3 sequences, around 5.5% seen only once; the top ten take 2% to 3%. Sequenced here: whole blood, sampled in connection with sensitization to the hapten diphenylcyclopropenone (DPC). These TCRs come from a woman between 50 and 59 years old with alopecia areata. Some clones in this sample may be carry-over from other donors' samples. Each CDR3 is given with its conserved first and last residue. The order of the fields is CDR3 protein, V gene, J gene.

CSVSQGPGTGELFF	TRBV29-1	TRBJ2-2
CASSQEGNLNYGYTF	TRBV4-1	TRBJ1-2
CASSYVLAVYNEQFF	TRBV6-5	TRBJ2-1
CASSQEPIRGNEQFF	TRBV4-2	TRBJ2-1
CASSSGTSGRGQFF	TRBV6-2/TRBV6-3	TRBJ2-1
CASQGAQNSPLHF	TRBV12-3/TRBV12-4	TRBJ1-6
CATSRDKVNIGYTF	TRBV15	TRBJ1-2
CASSLGPGGLMDEQFF	TRBV11-2	TRBJ2-1
CASSYSGGSYTF	TRBV7-2	TRBJ1-2
CASSPVTHPDNEQFF	TRBV18	TRBJ2-1
CASSFGGFSSYNEQFF	TRBV12-3/TRBV12-4	TRBJ2-1
CSVGGAGGYNEQFF	TRBV29-1	TRBJ2-1
CASSLYRQQETQYF	TRBV5-1	TRBJ2-5
CATSVDRPSNEQFF	TRBV24-1	TRBJ2-1
CASSYSKVGIHEQYF	TRBV6-5	TRBJ2-7
CASSLTSGRAGGNIQYF	TRBV7-2	TRBJ2-4
CASSSWTENEQFF	TRBV7-6	TRBJ2-1
CASSLTQTGRLTDTQYF	TRBV27	TRBJ2-3